This T cell receptor beta chain was captured by sequencing in a study of T cell responses to AZD1222 COVID-19 vaccine. Germline CDR1 GTSNPN, CDR2 SVGIG (reference sequence). V lost 1 base to trimming and J lost 8 bases, with 11 bases between them. This CDR3 region has 12 residues. Study-wide results and caveats: Reportedly, nearly half the spike-specific TCRs target unmutated variant regions.

Notes on this clone: As yet, its antigen is unknown.

The method was immunoSEQ multiplex PCR; TCRdb's version includes in-frame clones alone and lacks a portion of them. This table holds approximately 120,000 clones, about 87% found once. The TCR was taken from an adult in good health. Sequenced material: peripheral blood, taken on day 0 of AZD1222 vaccination. The J gene is TRBJ1-2, the V gene TRBV30, with D hard to call. As DNA, the CDR3 is TGTGCCTGGAGTGCGGGTTACCGGGGCTACACCTTC. Protein: CAWSAGYRGYTF.